This passage covers 13 T cell receptor beta chains from one sample sequenced in a study of T-cell memory formation after mild COVID-19. One entry per CDR3 protein results from TCRdb running MiXCR on the 5' RACE reads. The sample contains about 150,000 distinct CDR3 sequences, less than 20% of which appear only once. The sequencing sample was made of PBMCs or a T cell subset sorted from them (not recorded which). The receptors derive from an adult woman who had mild COVID-19 (a few samples of this study predate the infection). Cell type and time point are not known.

This clonotype was detected many times. The DNA for the CDR3 is TGTGCCAGCAGCCTGGGACAGGGTTTGTACGAGCAGTACTTC. Protein: CASSLGQGLYEQYF. V gene TRBV5-8 combines with J gene TRBJ2-7, with 9 bases that match TRBD1. With 4 bases clipped from V and 4 bases from J, the junction kept 6 bases outside the gene matches. The germline CDR1 and CDR2 sequences are SGHTS and YDEGEE. There are 14 residues in the CDR3.

The chain joins TRBV5-4 to TRBJ2-3; TRBD1 aligns across 9 bases. The CDR3 length is 16 residues. V shed 3 bases, J shed 6 bases, and the junction held 11 bases outside the gene matches. Per germline, CDR1 SGHNT and CDR2 YYREEE (reference sequence). The CDR3 region is CASSSTGTGFSDTQYF. For the CDR3, the DNA is TGTGCCAGCAGCTCTACCGGGACAGGGTTCTCGGATACGCAGTATTTT.

The rearrangement links TRBV20-1 to TRBJ2-1; D is undetermined. In germline, CDR1 is DFQATT, CDR2 SNEGSKA (reference sequence). V lost 2 bases to trimming and J lost 9 bases, with 5 bases between them. The CDR3 is 10 amino acids. The CDR3: CSARWVEQFF. The CDR3 nucleotides read TGCAGTGCTAGATGGGTTGAGCAGTTCTTC.

The chain has TRBV5-4 and TRBJ1-1, with D tentatively TRBD1 (6 bases). The V gene's germline CDR1 is SGHNT and CDR2 YYREEE (reference sequence). V gave up 2 bases and J gave up 6 bases, with 14 bases separating them. This CDR3 is built from 14 residues. CDR3 protein: CASSFVQGTPEAFF. The DNA for the CDR3 is TGTGCCAGCAGCTTCGTGCAGGGGACCCCTGAAGCTTTCTTT.

The chain has TRBV29-1 and TRBJ2-7; 9 bases fit TRBD1. The CDR3 is 13 residues long. The germline V gene has CDR1 SQVTM and CDR2 ANQGSEA. V lost 5 bases, J lost 6 bases, and 8 bases stayed unmatched. The CDR3 spells CSVRTGALSEQYF. The CDR3 nucleotides are TGCAGCGTTAGGACAGGGGCTCTGAGCGAGCAGTACTTC.

The genes are TRBV24-1 and TRBJ2-3; 7 bases fit TRBD1. The V gene's germline CDR1 is KGHDR and CDR2 SFDVKD. Trimming removed 4 bases from V and 5 bases from J; junction bases left unmatched: 8. This CDR3 comprises 15 residues. The CDR3 DNA is TGTGCCACCAGTGACCAGACAGGGTGGGGAGATACGCAGTATTTT. Its protein is CATSDQTGWGDTQYF.

This clonotype has only a few counts. The chain carries TRBV6-2 or TRBV6-3 and TRBJ2-7, with a weak D call TRBD1 (6 bases). The V gene's germline CDR1 is MNHEY and CDR2 SVGEGT. CDR3 size: 15 residues. V was cut by 0 bases and J by 3 bases, with 12 bases left in between. The CDR3 DNA reads as TGTGCCAGCAGTTACTCGTCTGGGGGCGTCTACGAGCAGTACTTC. Translating gives CASSYSSGGVYEQYF.

In its sample, this clonotype was seen a few times. This rearrangement joins TRBV18 to TRBJ2-3, with 8 bases identical to TRBD2. V was pared by 4 bases and J by 4 bases, with 7 bases of the junction left unmatched. Germline CDR1 reads KGHSH; CDR2 reads LQKENI. This CDR3 is 15 amino acids long. The CDR3 bases are TGTGCCAGCTCACAGCAGCGGGGGCGCTCAGATACGCAGTATTTT. Amino acid sequence: CASSQQRGRSDTQYF.

This clonotype showed up just a few times. This rearrangement joins TRBV2 to TRBJ2-7; D is perhaps TRBD2 (6 bases). The CDR3 runs to 15 residues. The ends were cut back, 5 bases at V and 0 bases at J, with 14 bases in the middle. Germline-derived CDR1 and CDR2 are SNHLY and FYNNEI. This chain's CDR3 is CASSLLAQLSYEQYF. CDR3 coding DNA: TGTGCCAGCAGTCTTCTAGCGCAACTCTCCTACGAGCAGTACTTC. Based on the CDR3 plus reference TRBV2 and TRBJ2-7, the full variable domain is EPEVTQTPSHQVTQMGQEVILRCVPISNHLYFYWYRQILGQKVEFLVSFYNNEISEKSEIFDDQFSVERPDGSNFTLKIRSTKLEDSAMYFCASSLLAQLSYEQYFGPGTRLTVT.

The chain has TRBV7-9 and TRBJ2-7; the match to TRBD1 covers 12 bases. Unmatched junction bases numbered 9, after V lost 5 bases and J lost 4 bases. This CDR3 contains 16 residues. In germline, CDR1 is SEHNR, CDR2 FQNEAQ (reference sequence). This chain's CDR3 is CASSPGGTGGGYEQYF. CDR3 in DNA: TGTGCCAGCAGCCCAGGGGGGACAGGGGGCGGTTACGAGCAGTACTTC.

The chain carries TRBV7-9 and TRBJ1-2; D is unresolved. CDR1 is SEHNR, CDR2 FQNEAQ, per germline (reference sequence). The CDR3 length is 14 residues. V lost 3 bases to trimming and J lost 0 bases, with 8 bases between them. The CDR3 region has the DNA TGTGCCAGCAGCTTCGGAAGGGCTAACTATGGCTACACCTTC. It yields the protein CASSFGRANYGYTF.

This clonotype was seen more than once but under ten times. V and J are TRBV12-3 or TRBV12-4 and TRBJ2-7; D call uncertain. Trimming took off 1 base at V and 0 bases at J, with 7 bases between the two ends. This CDR3 is built from 14 residues. The CDR3 region is CASSLGASSYEQYF. Written as DNA, the CDR3 is TGTGCCAGCAGTTTAGGGGCGAGCTCCTACGAGCAGTACTTC.

This sequence joins TRBV7-9 and TRBJ2-1, with 13 bases matching TRBD2. Germline V CDR1 and CDR2: SEHNR, FQNEAQ (reference sequence). The CDR3 runs 15 residues. V dropped 5 bases and J dropped 9; count of bases not matched to a gene: 7. The CDR3 sequence: CASSTTSGGATEQFF. The CDR3 nucleotides read TGTGCCAGCAGCACCACTAGCGGGGGGGCCACTGAGCAGTTCTTC.